This entry describes one T cell receptor (beta chain). A few counts support this clonotype. Its antigen target is currently unknown. The input lacks base qualities; no much larger clone sits a single base away. Based on the germline V gene, the CDR1 and CDR2 sequences are SGHTA and FQGNSA. The CDR3, cysteine through phenylalanine, is 14 amino acids long. CDR3 DNA only is kept here, 42 bases in frame from base 1. Trimming removed 1 base from V and 0 bases from J, leaving 4 bases between the germline ends. The sample is drawn from a study of T-cell reconstitution after alpha-beta-depleted transplantation in children (dated by TCRdb to the mid-2010s). For the wider study: T-cell immune reconstitution after TCRalphabeta/CD19-depleted allogeneic hematopoietic cell transplantation in children was quantitatively tracked in the study by means of TCR repertoire profiling.

The method behind the library was PCR. These reads were obtained on an Illumina HiSeq 2500. To normalize quantification of the TCRbeta repertoire, the TCR libraries were built with molecular barcoding that relied on unique molecular identifiers. TCRdb's own reprocessing of the public reads used fastp at Q25 and MiXCR and kept productive beta chains. Rows matching on CDR3 protein sequence are summarized as one entry with the most common DNA and genes. Recorded for this sample are approximately 520,000 distinct CDR3 sequences; approximately 32% of them occurred a single time. The ten largest clones represent around 2.3% of the sample.

The V gene is TRBV7-2 and the J gene is TRBJ2-1, with no confident D gene call. The receptor was derived from a human donor who donated a stem cell graft to a child with aplastic anemia. Sequencing was performed on PBMCs from the stem cell graft donor, taken from the stem cell graft. The nucleotide sequence is given as TGTGCCAGCAGCTTAGTCCGCTCCTACAATGAGCAGTTCTTC. It translates as CASSLVRSYNEQFF.